This T cell receptor (beta chain) is drawn from a study of cytomegalovirus exposure and HLA in healthy donors. Whole-study results and caveats: The study listed roughly 160 cytomegalovirus-associated TCR beta chains. In a later analysis, TCR beta V- and J-gene trimming showed a link to a missense DCLRE1C variant.

About this clone: Its antigen remains unknown.

Use of 60 Vbeta and 13 Jbeta primers characterized the PCR. Measured with immunoSEQ multiplex PCR; TCRdb has only the in-frame clones, and not every one. The sample lists hundreds of thousands of clones, around four fifths occurring once. With 5 bases removed from V and 0 bases from J, the gap between germline ends came to 13 bases. The CDR3 is made up of 15 amino acids. CDR1 and CDR2 from the germline V gene are LNHDA and SQIVND (reference sequence). The donors comprised healthy bone marrow donors. The chain links TRBV19 to TRBJ1-2; the D is unclear. The sequence was obtained from a woman aged 55-70 years in good health and CMV-seropositive. Material: PBMCs. CDR3 in amino acids: CASSPEHSTNYGYTF. CDR3 sequence (DNA): TGTGCCAGTAGTCCCGAACACAGTACTAACTATGGCTACACCTTC.